One and the same sample provided the 17 T cell receptor beta chains below, sequenced in a study of shared clonotypes between healthy human individuals. Method: immunoSEQ multiplex PCR; TCRdb's copy keeps in-frame clones and lacks some. The sample yields 650,000 to 700,000 clones, roughly 87% seen once. The sample consisted of memory CD8+ T cells from PBMCs. Subset indicated: CD45RO+ cells pooled with CCR7-negative TemRA cells. These receptors all come from a young man in good health. Some clones in this sample may be carry-over from other donors' samples.

The chain combines TRBV28 with TRBJ1-1; TRBD1 might be the D (6 bases). Germline lookup yields CDR1 MDHEN and CDR2 SYDVKM. Trimming pared 3 bases from V and 6 bases from J, leaving 8 bases between. The CDR3 covers 12 residues. This CDR3 is CASSFRGAEAFF. DNA of the CDR3: TGTGCCAGCAGTTTCAGGGGCGCTGAAGCTTTCTTT. The variable domain in full, completed from reference TRBV28 and TRBJ1-1, reads DVKVTQSSRYLVKRTGEKVFLECVQDMDHENMFWYRQDPGLGLRLIYFSYDVKMKEKGDIPEGYSVSREKKERFSLILESASTNQTSMYLCASSFRGAEAFFGQGTRLTVV.

This chain links TRBV19 with TRBJ2-7, with D unresolved. The V end was cut by 2 bases, the J end by 2 bases, with 7 bases between. The CDR3 length is 13 residues. CDR1 and CDR2 (germline): LNHDA, SQIVND (reference sequence). CDR3 residues: CASSISDTYEQYF. DNA for the CDR3: TGTGCCAGTAGTATATCCGATACCTACGAGCAGTACTTC.

The V call is TRBV7-2, the J call TRBJ1-5; possibly TRBD1 for D (6 bases). CDR3 length: 15 amino acids. The ends were cut back, 2 bases at V and 4 bases at J, with 12 bases in the middle. CDR1 is SGHTA and CDR2 is FQGNSA in the germline V gene. The CDR3 DNA sequence: TGTGCCAGCAGCTTATATCAGGGGCAAAATCAGCCCCAGCATTTT. Translation: CASSLYQGQNQPQHF.

The chain employs TRBV10-3 and TRBJ1-4; unclear D gene. Germline V gives CDR1 ENHRY, CDR2 SYGVKD. This CDR3 is 15 amino acids long. V was clipped by 2 bases and J by 0 bases, with 7 bases between them. CDR3 residues: CAISETFTTNEKLFF. The CDR3 DNA follows: TGTGCCATCAGTGAGACATTTACAACTAATGAAAAACTGTTTTTT.

This chain connects TRBV6-6 to TRBJ1-5; D not certain. V shed 5 bases and J shed 0 bases, with 11 bases lying between them. CDR1 is MNHNY, CDR2 SVGAGI, per germline (reference sequence). The CDR3 is made up of 15 amino acids. DNA of the CDR3: TGTGCCAGCAGTAACGGAGGGAATAGCAATCAGCCCCAGCATTTT. Protein sequence: CASSNGGNSNQPQHF.

This chain links TRBV9 with TRBJ2-1, with D maybe TRBD2 (6 bases). Germline-derived CDR1 and CDR2 are SGDLS and YYNGEE. Deletions cut 7 bases from V and 8 bases from J, with 13 bases between. The CDR3 runs to 12 residues. In DNA form, the CDR3 reads TGTGCCAGCGGGGGAGGCATATATGAGCAGTTCTTC. Its protein is CASGGGIYEQFF.

CDR3 sequence: CASSWTDQETQYF. CDR3 in DNA: TGTGCCAGCAGCTGGACAGATCAAGAGACCCAGTACTTC. V gene TRBV25-1 combines with J gene TRBJ2-5; possibly TRBD1 for D (6 bases). The CDR3 covers 13 residues. CDR1 is MGHDK, CDR2 SYGVNS, per germline. Trimming took 6 bases from V and 2 from J, leaving 10 bases between them.

The chain is built from TRBV19 and TRBJ2-1; 7 bases line up with TRBD1. The V segment lost 8 bases and the J segment 10 bases; nucleotides outside the gene matches: 8. The germline CDR1 and CDR2 sequences are LNHDA and SQIVND (reference sequence). This CDR3 contains 12 residues. This CDR3 is CASWQGVGEQFF. CDR3 coding DNA: TGTGCCAGTTGGCAGGGGGTCGGGGAGCAGTTCTTC.

This clone turned up a few times. The genes are TRBV19 and TRBJ1-1; TRBD1 aligns across 8 bases. Germline CDR1 is LNHDA and CDR2 is SQIVND (reference sequence). There are 14 residues in the CDR3. Trimming removed 5 bases from V and 1 base from J; junction bases left unmatched: 3. CDR3 residues: CASSVGQGNTEAFF. CDR3 coding DNA: TGTGCCAGTAGTGTAGGACAGGGGAACACTGAAGCTTTCTTT.

CDR3 in amino acids: CASSVGPTGELFF. The CDR3 DNA sequence: TGTGCCAGCAGCGTAGGTCCAACCGGGGAGCTGTTTTTT. This chain joins TRBV9 and TRBJ2-2; D unresolved. The germline V and J ends were trimmed by 0 bases and 5 bases, with 5 bases remaining between them. CDR3 length: 13 residues. From germline, CDR1 is SGDLS and CDR2 YYNGEE.

The CDR3: CASSFAGAIYEQFF. The CDR3 nucleotides read TGTGCCAGCAGCTTTGCGGGAGCAATTTATGAGCAGTTCTTC. The rearrangement uses TRBV5-4 and TRBJ2-1, with 7 bases fitting TRBD2. The CDR3 is made up of 14 amino acids. The V and J ends lost 2 bases and 8 bases, in that order; junction bases with no gene match: 7. The germline gives CDR1 SGHNT, CDR2 YYREEE (reference sequence). Full variable domain (rest looked up from reference TRBV5-4 and TRBJ2-1): ETGVTQSPTHLIKTRGQQVTLRCSSQSGHNTVSWYQQALGQGPQFIFQYYREEENGRGNFPPRFSGLQFPNYSSELNVNALELDDSALYLCASSFAGAIYEQFFGPGTRLTVL.

The chain couples TRBV7-9 to TRBJ1-4, with no clear D. From germline, CDR1 is SEHNR and CDR2 FQNEAQ (reference sequence). The V end lost 5 bases, the J end lost 6 bases, and 4 bases lay between the germline ends. There are 11 residues in the CDR3. The CDR3 protein is CASSTDEKLFF. The CDR3 region has the DNA TGTGCCAGCAGCACGGATGAAAAACTGTTTTTT. The full variable domain, in which reference TRBV7-9 and TRBJ1-4 provide the parts outside the CDR3, is DTGVSQNPRHKITKRGQNVTFRCDPISEHNRLYWYRQTLGQGPEFLTYFQNEAQLEKSRLLSDRFSAERPKGSFSTLEIQRTEQGDSAMYLCASSTDEKLFFGSGTQLSVL.

The J gene is TRBJ1-2, the V gene TRBV27; D call uncertain. The CDR3 contains 16 residues. Germline-derived CDR1 and CDR2 are MNHEY and SMNVEV (reference sequence). The germline V and J ends were trimmed by 5 bases and 2 bases, with 18 bases remaining between them. In DNA form, the CDR3 reads TGTGCCAGCAGTCCCATGAAGGGTTCGGGCAACTATGGCTACACCTTC. It is translated as CASSPMKGSGNYGYTF.

V gene TRBV7-9 combines with J gene TRBJ2-3; D unclear. This CDR3 is 12 amino acids long. The germline V and J ends were trimmed by 5 bases and 1 base, with 4 bases remaining between them. Germline CDR1 is SEHNR and CDR2 is FQNEAQ (reference sequence). This CDR3 is CASSAGTDTQYF. As DNA, the CDR3 is TGTGCCAGCAGCGCTGGCACAGATACGCAGTATTTT.

This clone came up many times. Other DNA sequences within the sample encode an identical CDR3. The chain joins TRBV11-2 to TRBJ2-7; D perhaps matches TRBD1 (6 bases). Trimming pared 4 bases from V and 4 bases from J, leaving 8 bases between. The CDR3 consists of 12 residues. Germline V lookup: CDR1 SGHAT, CDR2 FQNNGV. The CDR3 bases are TGTGCCAGCAGCTCCGGACAGTACGAGCAGTACTTC. This translates into CASSSGQYEQYF. The variable domain in full, with the rest retrieved from reference TRBV11-2 and TRBJ2-7, is EAGVAQSPRYKIIEKRQSVAFWCNPISGHATLYWYQQILGQGPKLLIQFQNNGVVDDSQLPKDRFSAERLKGVDSTLKIQPAKLEDSAVYLCASSSGQYEQYFGPGTRLTVT.

The rearrangement links TRBV15 to TRBJ2-2; D could derive from TRBD1 or TRBD2 (6 bases each). CDR3 length equals 16 residues. V dropped 3 bases and J dropped 0 bases, with 11 bases sitting between them. CDR1 is LNHNV and CDR2 is YYDKDF in the germline V gene (reference sequence). CDR3 sequence: CATSSWGATNTGELFF. Here the CDR3 DNA reads TGTGCCACCAGCAGTTGGGGGGCCACGAACACCGGGGAGCTGTTTTTT.

The chain uses TRBV5-5 and TRBJ2-7; the D is unclear. There are 14 residues in the CDR3. Trimming shortened V by 0 bases and J by 2 bases, and 9 bases separated the two germline ends. Per germline, CDR1 SGHKS and CDR2 YYEKEE (reference sequence). The CDR3 nucleotides are TGTGCCAGCAGCTTGGCGGGTGTCACCTACGAGCAGTACTTC. The encoded protein is CASSLAGVTYEQYF.